This T cell receptor (beta chain) emerged from a study of CD8 T cells in ankylosing spondylitis. Germline CDR1 reads SGHAT; CDR2 reads FQNNGV. The CDR3 length is 15 residues. Trimming stripped 0 bases from V and 4 bases from J, with 13 bases between. On this clonotype itself: Its antigen is not identified.

Overall study findings and caveats: Prior work had noted some motif variants in reactive arthritis blood and synovial fluid. Reportedly, disease-linked clones are significantly enriched in ankylosing spondylitis patients' matched synovial fluid.

TCRdb used MiXCR to reprocess the 5' RACE reads, holding one entry per CDR3 protein. In the table there are 150,000 to 200,000 distinct CDR3 sequences, approximately 18% of which are singletons. The receptor comes from a male donor aged 5-30 years with ankylosing spondylitis or in good health (not recorded which). The sample consisted of blood, either unsorted or a sorted T cell fraction (not recorded which). The V and J genes are TRBV11-2 and TRBJ2-7; possibly TRBD1 for D (6 bases). The CDR3 DNA follows: TGTGCCAGCAGCTTAGACCTTGGGACATTTTACGAGCAGTACGTC. It translates to CASSLDLGTFYEQYV.